This record looks at one T cell receptor (beta chain) sequence and its context. These data are taken from a study of Ad26.COV2.S vaccination and SARS-CoV-2 variants. Assay: immunoSEQ multiplex PCR; the TCRdb copy retains only in-frame clones and omits some. The sample lists some 320,000 clones; roughly 80% were seen once. There are 15 residues in the CDR3. From germline, CDR1 is KGHDR and CDR2 SFDVKD. After removal of 1 base from V and 7 bases from J, the junction contained 4 bases not matched to a gene. Treatment described: some 20 received Ad26.COV2.S at low or high dose, single or two shots; 5 received placebo; per-sample allocation not given. Samples came from day 63 after the first vaccine or placebo injection.

The receptor comes from a person aged 18-60 years who received the Ad26.COV2.S COVID-19 vaccine or a placebo. The sample here was peripheral blood, taken in a trial of Ad26.COV2.S vaccine versus placebo. The chain is built from TRBV24-1 and TRBJ2-3; 10 bases agree with TRBD1. Here the CDR3 reads CATSDLRQGAYTQYF. In nucleotides, the CDR3 is TGTGCCACCAGTGATTTAAGACAGGGGGCGTATACGCAGTATTTT.